Listed here are 14 T cell receptor beta chains from one sample, sequenced in a study of PD-L1 blockade in urothelial cancer. Clones were sequenced by immunoSEQ multiplex PCR, and TCRdb holds only the in-frame ones, with some missing. The sample shows about 110,000 clones, around 85% of them seen only once. Material: PBMCs, obtained around atezolizumab (anti-PD-L1) treatment. The source of these receptors is a man aged 50 or older with urothelial cancer.

The chain has TRBV6-5 and TRBJ1-1; TRBD1 matches 7 bases. After removal of 2 bases from V and 4 bases from J, the junction contained 4 bases not matched to a gene. The CDR3 sequence is 14 residues long. Germline values: CDR1 MNHEY, CDR2 SVGAGI. The CDR3 region has the DNA TGTGCCAGCAGTTACAGGGGGCTGGGCACTGAAGCTTTCTTT. It encodes CASSYRGLGTEAFF.

CDR3: CASSIGTPNEQFF. The CDR3 nucleotides are TGTGCCAGCAGCATTGGGACTCCTAATGAGCAGTTCTTC. The chain carries TRBV11-3 and TRBJ2-1, with D tentatively TRBD2 (6 bases). From germline, CDR1 is SGHNT and CDR2 YENEEA. The CDR3 has 13 amino acids. Trimming pared 5 bases from V and 7 bases from J, leaving 12 bases between.

The gene calls are TRBV27 and TRBJ2-1; 9 nucleotides match TRBD2. CDR3 length equals 15 residues. The germline CDR1 and CDR2 sequences are MNHEY and SMNVEV (reference sequence). The ends lost 2 bases at V and 7 bases at J; junction bases unmatched: 6. CDR3 in amino acids: CASSLAGGWGNEQFF. In nucleotides, the CDR3 is TGTGCCAGCAGTTTAGCGGGAGGGTGGGGGAATGAGCAGTTCTTC.

The V gene is TRBV4-2, the J gene TRBJ2-7, with 8 bases that match TRBD2. The CDR3 length is 18 residues. Germline V lookup: CDR1 LGHNA, CDR2 YNFKEQ. V trimming: 0 bases; J trimming: 6 bases; junction bases outside the gene matches: 16. The CDR3 nucleotides are TGTGCCAGCAGCCAAGATGCCCCCTATCCGGGAGGGGTTTCCGAGCAGTACTTC. Amino acid sequence: CASSQDAPYPGGVSEQYF.

The V gene is TRBV28, the J gene TRBJ1-2; 8 positions match TRBD1. Trimming cost V 3 bases and J 2 bases; bases outside gene matches: 8. The CDR3 sequence is 16 residues long. Looked up from germline, CDR1 is MDHEN and CDR2 is SYDVKM. The CDR3 sequence: CASSFGGTGQNYGYTF. The CDR3 nucleotides are TGTGCCAGCAGTTTTGGGGGGACAGGACAAAACTATGGCTACACCTTC.

This rearrangement joins TRBV7-6 to TRBJ2-5; D perhaps matches TRBD1 (5 bases). V lost 4 bases and J 4 bases, leaving 13 bases between the germline ends. The germline gives CDR1 SGHVS, CDR2 FNYEAQ. The CDR3 is 14 residues long. CDR3 in amino acids: CASSSRVGGETQYF. In DNA form, the CDR3 reads TGTGCCAGCAGCTCCAGGGTGGGCGGAGAGACCCAGTACTTC.

The chain links TRBV19 to TRBJ2-1; possible D gene TRBD1, 10 bases. With 4 bases removed from V and 7 bases from J, the gap between germline ends came to 20 bases. Germline V gene lookup returns CDR1 LNHDA and CDR2 SQIVND (reference sequence). The CDR3 has 16 residues. Here the CDR3 reads CASSRAGGTGVNEQFF. The DNA of the CDR3 is TGTGCCAGTAGTAGGGCGGGAGGGACAGGGGTAAATGAGCAGTTCTTC.

There are a few counts of this clone. The chain employs TRBV2 and TRBJ2-3; TRBD1 agrees at 12 bases. The germline gives CDR1 SNHLY, CDR2 FYNNEI. The CDR3 contains 23 residues. Trimming took 3 bases from V and 0 from J; bases not matched to a gene: 22. The CDR3 DNA reads TGTGCCAGCAGTGAGTGGGACAGGGGGCATCTGGCGGAAAGATTGACTAGCACAGATACGCAGTATTTT. Its protein product is CASSEWDRGHLAERLTSTDTQYF. Filled out from reference TRBV2 and TRBJ2-3, the complete variable domain reads EPEVTQTPSHQVTQMGQEVILRCVPISNHLYFYWYRQILGQKVEFLVSFYNNEISEKSEIFDDQFSVERPDGSNFTLKIRSTKLEDSAMYFCASSEWDRGHLAERLTSTDTQYFGPGTRLTVL.

J is TRBJ1-2 and V is TRBV30, with 8 bases identical to TRBD1. The CDR3 loop spans 13 amino acids. V lost 7 bases to trimming and J lost 4 bases; unmatched junction nucleotides: 8. Germline V CDR1 and CDR2: GTSNPN, SVGIG (reference sequence). CDR3 protein: CAFNRGSSYGYTF. In DNA form, the CDR3 reads TGTGCCTTTAACAGGGGGAGCAGCTATGGCTACACCTTC.

The chain employs TRBV27 and TRBJ2-7; 7 bases are shared with TRBD2. The CDR3 contains 15 residues. J gave up 0 bases and V 2 bases, and 4 bases lay outside the gene matches. The germline CDR1 and CDR2 sequences are MNHEY and SMNVEV (reference sequence). The CDR3 DNA sequence: TGTGCCAGCAGTTTAAACGGGAGGCCCTCCTACGAGCAGTACTTC. Translated, it gives CASSLNGRPSYEQYF.

The chain combines TRBV6-1 with TRBJ1-1; D remains ambiguous. There are 11 residues in the CDR3. V was pared by 10 bases and J by 4 bases, with 10 bases between. Germline CDR1 is MNHNS and CDR2 is SASEGT. Here the CDR3 DNA reads TGTGCCACCCAATTTTCCACTGAAGCTTTCTTT. This codes for CATQFSTEAFF.

This rearrangement joins TRBV18 to TRBJ2-3; D gene unclear. Per the germline V gene, CDR1 is KGHSH and CDR2 is LQKENI. V lost 4 bases to trimming and J lost 6 bases, with 11 bases between them. CDR3 length: 13 amino acids. The CDR3 nucleotides read TGTGCCAGCTCACTTCTACCCGGGGATACGCAGTATTTT. As protein: CASSLLPGDTQYF.

The J gene is TRBJ2-1, the V gene TRBV5-1; 13 bases are shared with TRBD2. The CDR3 covers 15 residues. CDR1 and CDR2 (germline): SGHRS, YFSETQ. With V trimmed by 3 bases and J by 6 bases, 3 bases remained unmatched. CDR3 residues: CASSWTSGSVNEQFF. CDR3 sequence (DNA): TGCGCCAGCAGCTGGACTAGCGGGAGTGTCAATGAGCAGTTCTTC.

This chain links TRBV7-2 with TRBJ2-2; 10 nucleotides align to TRBD2. The CDR3 runs to 16 residues. Trimming at V came to 4 bases and at J to 7 bases, leaving 9 bases not matched to a gene. Per the germline V gene, CDR1 is SGHTA and CDR2 is FQGNSA. The CDR3: CASSSGAGGWIGELFF. CDR3 bases: TGTGCCAGCAGCTCCGGAGCGGGAGGGTGGATCGGGGAGCTGTTTTTT. Looking up the rest from reference TRBV7-2 and TRBJ2-2 gives the full variable domain: GAGVSQSPSNKVTEKGKDVELRCDPISGHTALYWYRQSLGQGLEFLIYFQGNSAPDKSGLPSDRFSAERTGGSVSTLTIQRTQQEDSAVYLCASSSGAGGWIGELFFGEGSRLTVL.